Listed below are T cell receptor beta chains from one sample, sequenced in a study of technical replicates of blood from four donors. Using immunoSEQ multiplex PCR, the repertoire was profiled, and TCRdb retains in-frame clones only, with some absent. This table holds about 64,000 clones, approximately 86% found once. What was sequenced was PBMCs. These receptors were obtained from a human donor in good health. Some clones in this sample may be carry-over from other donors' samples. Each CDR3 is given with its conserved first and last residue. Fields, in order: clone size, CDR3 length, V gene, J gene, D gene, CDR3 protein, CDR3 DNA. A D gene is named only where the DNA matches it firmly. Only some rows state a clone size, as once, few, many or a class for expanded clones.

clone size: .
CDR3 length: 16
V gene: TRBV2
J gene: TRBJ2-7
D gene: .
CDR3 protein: CASSESFLGLPSEQYF
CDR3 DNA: TGTGCCAGCAGTGAATCTTTTTTGGGACTCCCCTCCGAGCAGTACTTC

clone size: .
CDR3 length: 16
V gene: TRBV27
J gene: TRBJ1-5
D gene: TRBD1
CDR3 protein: CASSLWGTGTNQPQHF
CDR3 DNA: TGTGCCAGCAGTTTATGGGGGACAGGAACTAATCAGCCCCAGCATTTT

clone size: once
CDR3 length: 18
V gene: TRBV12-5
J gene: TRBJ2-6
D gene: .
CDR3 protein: CASGLGGFRGSGANVLTF
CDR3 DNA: TGTGCTAGTGGTTTGGGGGGCTTTAGGGGCTCTGGGGCCAACGTCCTGACTTTC

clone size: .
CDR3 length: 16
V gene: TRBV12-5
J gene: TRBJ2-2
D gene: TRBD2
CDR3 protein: CASGLVLAGDLGELFF
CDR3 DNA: TGTGCTAGTGGTTTGGTCCTAGCGGGAGATCTCGGGGAGCTGTTTTTT

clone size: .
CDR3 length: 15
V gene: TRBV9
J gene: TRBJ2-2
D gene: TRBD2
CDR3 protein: CASSPSGGTTGELFF
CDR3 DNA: TGTGCCAGCAGCCCTAGCGGGGGGACCACCGGGGAGCTGTTTTTT

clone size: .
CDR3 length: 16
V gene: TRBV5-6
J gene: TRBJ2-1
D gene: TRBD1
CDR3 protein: CASSLVGTGDYNEQFF
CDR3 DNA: TGTGCCAGCAGCTTGGTCGGGACAGGGGATTACAATGAGCAGTTCTTC

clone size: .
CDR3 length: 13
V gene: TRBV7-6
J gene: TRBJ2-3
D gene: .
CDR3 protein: CASSTTSPDTQYF
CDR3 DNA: TGTGCCAGCAGCACTACATCCCCAGATACGCAGTATTTT

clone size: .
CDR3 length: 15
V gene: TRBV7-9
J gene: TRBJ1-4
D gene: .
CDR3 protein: CASSLAGRANEKLFF
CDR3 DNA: TGTGCCAGCAGCTTAGCGGGGAGGGCTAATGAAAAACTGTTTTTT

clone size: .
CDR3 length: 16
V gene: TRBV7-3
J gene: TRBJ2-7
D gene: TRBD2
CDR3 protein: CASSRGLAGESSEQYF
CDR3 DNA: TGTGCCAGCAGCAGGGGACTAGCGGGAGAATCGTCCGAGCAGTACTTC

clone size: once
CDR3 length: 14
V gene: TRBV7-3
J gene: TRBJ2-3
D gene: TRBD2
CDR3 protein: CASSFSGRSDTQYF
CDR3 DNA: TGTGCCAGCAGCTTTAGCGGGAGATCAGATACGCAGTATTTT

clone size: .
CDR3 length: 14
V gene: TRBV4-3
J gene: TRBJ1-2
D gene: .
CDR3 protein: CASSQDRDTYGYTF
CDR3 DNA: TGCGCCAGCAGCCAAGATAGAGATACGTATGGCTACACCTTC

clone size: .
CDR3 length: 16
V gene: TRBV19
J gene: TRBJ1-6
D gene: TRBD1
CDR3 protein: CASSIDGTGGYSPLHF
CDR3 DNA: TGTGCCAGTAGTATAGATGGGACAGGGGGCTACTCACCCCTCCACTTT

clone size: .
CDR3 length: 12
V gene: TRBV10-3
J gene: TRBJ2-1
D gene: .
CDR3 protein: CAISLPGDEQFF
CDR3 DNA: TGTGCCATCAGTCTGCCAGGGGATGAGCAGTTCTTC

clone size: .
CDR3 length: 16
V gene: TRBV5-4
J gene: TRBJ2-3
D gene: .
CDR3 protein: CASSFTGLISTDTQYF
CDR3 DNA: TGTGCCAGCAGCTTTACAGGGCTTATAAGCACAGATACGCAGTATTTT

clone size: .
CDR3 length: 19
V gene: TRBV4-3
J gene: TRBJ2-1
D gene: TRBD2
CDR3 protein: CASSLRLAGGQSSYNEQFF
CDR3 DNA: TGCGCCAGCAGCCTTCGACTAGCGGGAGGCCAAAGCTCCTACAATGAGCAGTTCTTC

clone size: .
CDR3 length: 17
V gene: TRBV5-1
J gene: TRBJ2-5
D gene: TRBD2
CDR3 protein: CASSLGPGKREWETQYF
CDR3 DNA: TGCGCCAGCAGCTTGGGGCCGGGGAAGCGGGAGTGGGAGACCCAGTACTTC

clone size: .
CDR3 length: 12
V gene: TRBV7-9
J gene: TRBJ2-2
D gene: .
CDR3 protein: CASSRGYGELFF
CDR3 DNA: TGTGCCAGCAGTAGGGGGTACGGGGAGCTGTTTTTT

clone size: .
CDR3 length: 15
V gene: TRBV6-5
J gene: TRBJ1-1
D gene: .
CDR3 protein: CASSYSWDKNTEAFF
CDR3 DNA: TGTGCCAGCAGTTACTCGTGGGACAAGAACACTGAAGCTTTCTTT

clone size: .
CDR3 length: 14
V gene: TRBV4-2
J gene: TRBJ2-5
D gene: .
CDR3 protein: CASSQEVGGETQYF
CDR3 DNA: TGTGCCAGCAGCCAAGAAGTTGGGGGGGAGACCCAGTACTTC

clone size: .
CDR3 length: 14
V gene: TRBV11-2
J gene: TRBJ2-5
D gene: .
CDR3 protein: CASSRVRGGETQYF
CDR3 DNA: TGTGCCAGCAGCCGGGTCAGAGGGGGAGAGACCCAGTACTTC

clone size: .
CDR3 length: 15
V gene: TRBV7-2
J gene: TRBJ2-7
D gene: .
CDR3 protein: CASSLINRVFVEQYF
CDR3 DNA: TGTGCCAGCAGCTTAATTAACAGGGTTTTTGTCGAGCAGTACTTC

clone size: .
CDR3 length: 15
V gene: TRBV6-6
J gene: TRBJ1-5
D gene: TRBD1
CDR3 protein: CASSYPQGGNQPQHF
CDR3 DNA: TGTGCCAGCAGTTACCCTCAGGGGGGCAATCAGCCCCAGCATTTT

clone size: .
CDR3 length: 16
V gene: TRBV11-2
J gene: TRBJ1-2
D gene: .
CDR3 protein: CASSLDPRGGEYGYTF
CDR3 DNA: TGTGCCAGCAGCTTAGACCCCCGCGGAGGAGAGTATGGCTACACCTTC